The text below deals with one T cell receptor (beta chain). The authors prepared the TCRbeta library with unique molecular identifiers. MiXCR, applied by TCRdb to the PCR reads, yields one record per CDR3 protein. The sample yields around 410,000 distinct CDR3 sequences, around 9.9% seen once. Trimming cost V 2 bases and J 5 bases, with 10 bases left between them. The CDR3 length is 14 residues. Germline values: CDR1 MNHEY, CDR2 SMNVEV (reference sequence). This sample is drawn from a study of T-cell reconstitution after alpha-beta-depleted transplantation in children. This receptor was identified in a human donor who donated a stem cell graft to a child with acute myeloid leukemia. The sample was PBMCs from the stem cell graft donor, taken from the stem cell graft. The chain uses TRBV27 and TRBJ1-5; D gene ambiguous. DNA for the CDR3: TGTGCCAGCAGTTTACGGGCGAATCATCAGCCCCAGCATTTT. Its protein is CASSLRANHQPQHF.